This TCR beta chain came from a study of OX40 agonist ivuxolimab in advanced cancers. As for the study in general: The mean age was roughly 60 years, ranging from about 23 to 85, with 80% to 85% of participants male.

It was autoimmune disease history or systemic immunosuppression that excluded patients. Regarding this clone: Its antigen is unknown.

Libraries were prepared by immunoSEQ multiplex PCR; TCRdb keeps only in-frame clonotypes and omits some of them. Of 53,000 or so clones detected, more than 70% appear once; the ten largest clones hold approximately 1.6%. Study-wide results and limits: Average numbers of expanded clones were greater in CD8+ T cells than in CD4+.

The CDR3 runs to 16 residues. Losses at the gene ends were 1 base for V and 4 bases for J; bases not matched to a gene: 6. Germline V CDR1 and CDR2: LNHNV, YYDKDF (reference sequence). The chain joins TRBV15 to TRBJ2-5; 10 positions agree with TRBD2. The material was CD4+ or CD8+ T cells sorted from blood, obtained in a trial of the OX40 agonist ivuxolimab. The clonotype was recovered from an adult with an advanced solid tumor such as melanoma, head and neck, liver or kidney cancer. The CDR3 bases are TGTGCCACCAGCAGAGGGCTAGCGGGAGAGGGAGAGACCCAGTACTTC. This gives the protein CATSRGLAGEGETQYF.